This T cell receptor (beta chain) emerged from a study of blood T cell repertoires in COVID-19. Study summary: Italy, Spain and the United States were the sources of the convalescent and acute COVID-19 samples. T cells, B-cell-depleted T cells, or PBMCs provided the cDNA or gDNA that served as material.

Original methodology: Amplifying reference gene primers gave estimates of nucleated cell counts. Only in-frame clones appear in the TCRdb table, and some are missing; sequencing was by immunoSEQ multiplex PCR. D and trimming come from the DNA, and the V and J calls and clone size come from that table. This repertoire shows about 260,000 clones, 80% to 90% found once; its top ten account for roughly 1.8%. V was clipped by 6 bases and J by 9 bases; unmatched bases: 9. The CDR3 is 16 amino acids. The germline gives CDR1 SNHLY, CDR2 FYNNEI. Sequenced material: peripheral blood. V usage is TRBV2 and J usage is TRBJ2-1; 15 bases line up with TRBD2. This clonotype originated in a man younger than 40 with active or convalescent COVID-19. The CDR3 DNA is TGTGCCAGCAGCGGACTAGCGGGGGGGCCGGGCACTGAGCAGTTCTTC. Its protein is CASSGLAGGPGTEQFF.